Sequencing of this T cell receptor beta chain was carried out in a study of post-analysis software for immune sequencing data. Study summary: As for disease course, relapsing-remitting, secondary progressive and progressive-relapsing multiple sclerosis were all included.

Every TCR beta cDNA library bore unique molecular identifiers. Researchers reported around 510,000 cDNA molecules coming from about 0.98 to 11 million T cells. MiXCR, run by TCRdb on the PCR reads, gives a single entry per CDR3 protein. In the table there are 650,000 to 900,000 distinct CDR3 sequences, around 46% of which are singletons. CDR1 is SGHDT, CDR2 YYEEEE, per germline. The CDR3 runs 17 residues. As regards this clonotype: What it binds is unknown.

The study's findings and limits: Controls significantly exceeded multiple sclerosis patients in normalized Chao1 diversity. Controls had lower frequencies than patients of five or six TRBV segments, which included TRBV5-6, TRBV5-1 and TRBV20-1.

The receptor was isolated from a girl between 5 and 17 years old with multiple sclerosis. The chain combines TRBV5-6 with TRBJ2-5; 12 nucleotides agree with TRBD1. The DNA end is more similar to TRBJ2-7, so the J call may be wrong. The sequencing input was blood. As DNA, the CDR3 is TGTGCCAGCAGCTTGGCCGCTGGGACAGGGGGCTTATACGAGCAGTACTTC. This translates into CASSLAAGTGGLYEQYF.